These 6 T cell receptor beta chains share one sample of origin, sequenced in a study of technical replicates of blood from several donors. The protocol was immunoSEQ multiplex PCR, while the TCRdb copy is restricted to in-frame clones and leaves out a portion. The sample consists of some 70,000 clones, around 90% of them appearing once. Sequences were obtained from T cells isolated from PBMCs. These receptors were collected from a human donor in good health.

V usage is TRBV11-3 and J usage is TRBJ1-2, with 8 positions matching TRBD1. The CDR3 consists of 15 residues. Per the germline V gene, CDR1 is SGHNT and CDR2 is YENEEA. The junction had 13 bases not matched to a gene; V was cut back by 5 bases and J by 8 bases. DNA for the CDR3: TGTGCCAGCAGCACCCGACAGGGGCAAGTGTGGGGCTACACCTTC. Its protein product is CASSTRQGQVWGYTF. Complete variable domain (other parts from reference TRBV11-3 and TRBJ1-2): EAGVVQSPRYKIIEKKQPVAFWCNPISGHNTLYWYLQNLGQGPELLIRYENEEAVDDSQLPKDRFSAERLKGVDSTLKIQPAELGDSAVYLCASSTRQGQVWGYTFGSGTRLTVV.

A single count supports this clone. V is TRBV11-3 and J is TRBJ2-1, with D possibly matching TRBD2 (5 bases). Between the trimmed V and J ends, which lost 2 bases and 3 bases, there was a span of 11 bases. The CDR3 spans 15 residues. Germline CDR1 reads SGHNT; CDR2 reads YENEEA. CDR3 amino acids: CASSLYTSIYNEQFF. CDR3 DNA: TGTGCCAGCAGCTTATATACTAGTATCTACAATGAGCAGTTCTTC.

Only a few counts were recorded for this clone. The CDR3 reads CASSTIAGYNEQFF. CDR3 nucleotide sequence: TGTGCCAGTAGTACGATAGCGGGATACAATGAGCAGTTCTTC. The chain carries TRBV19 and TRBJ2-1, with 8 positions matching TRBD2. With 4 bases clipped from V and 4 bases from J, the junction kept 3 bases outside the gene matches. The CDR3 sequence is 14 residues long. CDR1 is LNHDA, CDR2 SQIVND, per germline (reference sequence).

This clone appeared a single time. The CDR3 region has the DNA TGTGCCAGCAGTTTATCGAAGAATACAGGGGACGCCTATGGCTACACCTTC. Translating it yields CASSLSKNTGDAYGYTF. The J gene is TRBJ1-2, the V gene TRBV27; 7 nucleotides align to TRBD1. The CDR3 totals 17 residues. The trim removed 0 bases at V and 4 bases at J, leaving 11 bases unmatched. From germline, CDR1 is MNHEY and CDR2 SMNVEV (reference sequence).

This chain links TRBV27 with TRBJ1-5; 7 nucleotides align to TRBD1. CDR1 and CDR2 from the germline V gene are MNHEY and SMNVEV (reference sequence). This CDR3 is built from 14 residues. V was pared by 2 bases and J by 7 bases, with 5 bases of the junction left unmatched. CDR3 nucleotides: TGTGCCAGCAGTTTACAGGGGGGATGGCAGCCCCAGCATTTT. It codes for CASSLQGGWQPQHF.

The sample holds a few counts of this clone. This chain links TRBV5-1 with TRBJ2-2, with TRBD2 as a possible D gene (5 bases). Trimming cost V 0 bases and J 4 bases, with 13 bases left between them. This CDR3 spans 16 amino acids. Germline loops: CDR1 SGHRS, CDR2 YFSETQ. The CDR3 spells CASSLAPGSGTGELFF. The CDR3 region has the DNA TGCGCCAGCAGCTTGGCCCCGGGGTCGGGCACCGGGGAGCTGTTTTTT.